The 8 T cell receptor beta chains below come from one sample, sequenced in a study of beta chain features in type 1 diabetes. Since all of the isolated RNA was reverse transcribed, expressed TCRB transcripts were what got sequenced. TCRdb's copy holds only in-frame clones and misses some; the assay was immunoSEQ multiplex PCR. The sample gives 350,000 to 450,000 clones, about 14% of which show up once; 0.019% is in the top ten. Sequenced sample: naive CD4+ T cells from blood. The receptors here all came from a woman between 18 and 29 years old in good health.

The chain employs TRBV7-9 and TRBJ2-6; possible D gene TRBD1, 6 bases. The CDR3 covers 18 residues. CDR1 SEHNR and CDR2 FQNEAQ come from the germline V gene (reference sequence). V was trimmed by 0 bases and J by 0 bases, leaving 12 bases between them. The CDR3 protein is CASSLARQGISGANVLTF. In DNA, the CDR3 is TGTGCCAGCAGCTTAGCGCGGCAGGGGATCTCTGGGGCCAACGTCCTGACTTTC.

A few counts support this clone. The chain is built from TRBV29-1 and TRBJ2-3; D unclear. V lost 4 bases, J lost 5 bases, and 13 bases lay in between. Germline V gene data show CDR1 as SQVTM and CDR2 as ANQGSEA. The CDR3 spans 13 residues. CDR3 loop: CSVVTHDQDTQYF. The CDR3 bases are TGCAGCGTTGTGACACACGACCAAGATACGCAGTATTTT.

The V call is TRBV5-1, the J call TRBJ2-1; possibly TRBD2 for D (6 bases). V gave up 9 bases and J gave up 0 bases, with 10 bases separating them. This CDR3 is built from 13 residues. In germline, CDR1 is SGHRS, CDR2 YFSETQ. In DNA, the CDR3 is TGCGCCACCTCGGGGGTCTCCTACAATGAGCAGTTCTTC. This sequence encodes CATSGVSYNEQFF.

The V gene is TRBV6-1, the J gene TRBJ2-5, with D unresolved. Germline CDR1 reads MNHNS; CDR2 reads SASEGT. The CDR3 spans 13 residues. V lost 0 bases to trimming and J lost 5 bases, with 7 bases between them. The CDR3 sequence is CASSEAPRETQYF. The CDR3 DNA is TGTGCCAGCAGTGAAGCTCCACGGGAGACCCAGTACTTC.

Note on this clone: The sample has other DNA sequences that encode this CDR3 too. CDR3 DNA sequence: TGTGCCAGCAGCGCGACTAGCGGGAGTACAGATACGCAGTATTTT. Translating it yields CASSATSGSTDTQYF. This sequence joins TRBV9 and TRBJ2-3; TRBD2 aligns across 12 bases. Trimming cost V 3 bases and J 3 bases; bases outside gene matches: 2. CDR1 SGDLS and CDR2 YYNGEE come from the germline V gene. The CDR3 is 15 amino acids.

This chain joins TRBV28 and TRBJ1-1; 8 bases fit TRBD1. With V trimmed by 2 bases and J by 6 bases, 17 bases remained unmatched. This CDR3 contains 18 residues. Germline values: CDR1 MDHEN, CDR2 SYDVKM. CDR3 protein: CASSLERGQGAIDAEAFF. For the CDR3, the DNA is TGTGCCAGCAGTTTAGAACGCGGGCAGGGGGCTATTGACGCTGAAGCTTTCTTT.

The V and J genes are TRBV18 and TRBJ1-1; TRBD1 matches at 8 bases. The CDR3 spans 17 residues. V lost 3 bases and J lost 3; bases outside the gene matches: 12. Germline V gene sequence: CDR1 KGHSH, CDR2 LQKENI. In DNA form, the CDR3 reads TGTGCCAGCTCACCGGACGGCAGGGGGCAGGGGGACACTGAAGCTTTCTTT. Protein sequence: CASSPDGRGQGDTEAFF. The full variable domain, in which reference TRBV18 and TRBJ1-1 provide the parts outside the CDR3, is NAGVMQNPRHLVRRRGQEARLRCSPMKGHSHVYWYRQLPEEGLKFMVYLQKENIIDESGMPKERFSAEFPKEGPSILRIQQVVRGDSAAYFCASSPDGRGQGDTEAFFGQGTRLTVV.

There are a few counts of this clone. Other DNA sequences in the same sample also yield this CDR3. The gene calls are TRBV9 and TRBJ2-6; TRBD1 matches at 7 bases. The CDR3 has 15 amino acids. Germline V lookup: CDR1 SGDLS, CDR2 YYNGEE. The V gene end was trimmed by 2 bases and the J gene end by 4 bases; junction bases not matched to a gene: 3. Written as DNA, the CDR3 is TGTGCCAGCAGCGTGACAGGGTCCGGGGCCAACGTCCTGACTTTC. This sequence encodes CASSVTGSGANVLTF.